This entry describes one T cell receptor (beta chain). As handled by the study authors: Reference gene primers were amplified, and this amplification served to estimate nucleated cell counts. The data were produced by immunoSEQ multiplex PCR, yet TCRdb's version contains in-frame clones alone and is incomplete. V and J calls and clone size are given by that table; D and trimming were obtained from the DNA. This table holds tens of thousands of clones, around 87% found once. The CDR3 consists of 16 residues. V dropped 0 bases and J dropped 0 bases, with 9 bases sitting between them. In germline, CDR1 is MNHEY, CDR2 SVGEGT. These data are taken from a study of blood T cell repertoires in COVID-19. About the research overall: Sites in the United States, Italy and Spain provided acute and convalescent COVID-19 samples.

Sequenced material: peripheral blood. The chain carries TRBV6-2 or TRBV6-3 and TRBJ2-1, with D unclear. This sequence was found in a human donor with acute or convalescent COVID-19. The donor label of this sample is uncertain. The CDR3 region is CASSYSRSSSYNEQFF. CDR3 DNA: TGTGCCAGCAGTTACTCGAGGTCCAGCTCCTACAATGAGCAGTTCTTC.